This note documents a single TCR beta chain sequence. No antigen is known for it. These data originate in a study of cytomegalovirus exposure and HLA in healthy donors. With 60 Vbeta and 13 Jbeta primers, the PCR was carried out. Measured with immunoSEQ multiplex PCR; TCRdb has only the in-frame clones, and not every one. The sample includes fewer than 120,000 clones, around 78% of them seen just once. Study-level points and caveats: Across all donors, roughly uniform sequencing depth was an assumption of the presence/absence analyses.

Losses at the gene ends were 0 bases for V and 8 bases for J; bases not matched to a gene: 14. The CDR3 has 18 amino acids. Germline values: CDR1 SGHRS, CDR2 YFSETQ. Material for sequencing was PBMCs. This receptor was obtained from a woman in her twenties or thirties in good health and CMV-seronegative. The V gene is TRBV5-1, the J gene TRBJ1-1, with TRBD1 matching 12 bases. This CDR3 is CASSLEGTGGATGLEAFF. CDR3 in DNA: TGCGCCAGCAGCTTGGAGGGGACAGGGGGCGCGACTGGGTTGGAAGCTTTCTTT.